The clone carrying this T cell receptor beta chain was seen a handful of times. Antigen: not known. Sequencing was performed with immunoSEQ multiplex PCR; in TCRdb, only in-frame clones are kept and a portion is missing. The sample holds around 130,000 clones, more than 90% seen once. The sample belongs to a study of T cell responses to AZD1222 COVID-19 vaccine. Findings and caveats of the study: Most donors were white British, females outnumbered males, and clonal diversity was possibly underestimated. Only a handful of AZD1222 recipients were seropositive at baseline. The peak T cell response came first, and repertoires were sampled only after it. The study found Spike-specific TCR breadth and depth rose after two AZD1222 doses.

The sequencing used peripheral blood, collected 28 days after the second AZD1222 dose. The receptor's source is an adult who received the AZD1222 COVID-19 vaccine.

CDR3 DNA sequence: TGTGCCAGCAGAAGGATCCCGGGGAACACTGAAGCTTTCTTT. This sequence encodes CASRRIPGNTEAFF. The chain recombines TRBV27 with TRBJ1-1, with D unclear. Trimming shortened V by 6 bases and J by 1 base, and 12 bases separated the two germline ends. This CDR3 contains 14 residues. The germline CDR1 and CDR2 sequences are MNHEY and SMNVEV (reference sequence).